This T cell receptor (beta chain) was captured in a study of CD8+ T cells in alopecia areata. In the study overall: The duration of tofacitinib was 6 to 18 months, with 6 months off drug afterward. The study's findings and limits: Scalp samples also yield sequences from resident alphabeta T cells of normal skin.

Punch biopsies of lesional scalp, plus peripheral blood, were taken from alopecia areata patients. Extracted from the samples, RNA was reverse transcribed into cDNA to serve as the sequencing template. This table comes from immunoSEQ multiplex PCR, and its TCRdb copy is limited to in-frame clones, with some not included. This sample yields over 6,500 clones, of which around 69% are seen a single time; about an eighth belongs to the top ten. Concerning this clone itself: Its antigen remains unidentified.

Germline V lookup: CDR1 SGHRS, CDR2 YFSETQ. This CDR3 comprises 16 residues. V dropped 4 bases and J dropped 2; count of bases not matched to a gene: 6. The clonotype comes from a human donor with alopecia areata. The specimen was skin, collected at week 0. V and J are TRBV5-1 and TRBJ2-3, with 11 positions matching TRBD2. CDR3 protein: CASSVGTSGNTDTQYF. In nucleotides, the CDR3 is TGCGCCAGCAGCGTTGGGACTAGCGGCAACACAGATACGCAGTATTTT. Using reference TRBV5-1 and TRBJ2-3 for the parts outside the CDR3, the full variable domain is KAGVTQTPRYLIKTRGQQVTLSCSPISGHRSVSWYQQTPGQGLQFLFEYFSETQRNKGNFPGRFSGRQFSNSRSEMNVSTLELGDSALYLCASSVGTSGNTDTQYFGPGTRLTVL.